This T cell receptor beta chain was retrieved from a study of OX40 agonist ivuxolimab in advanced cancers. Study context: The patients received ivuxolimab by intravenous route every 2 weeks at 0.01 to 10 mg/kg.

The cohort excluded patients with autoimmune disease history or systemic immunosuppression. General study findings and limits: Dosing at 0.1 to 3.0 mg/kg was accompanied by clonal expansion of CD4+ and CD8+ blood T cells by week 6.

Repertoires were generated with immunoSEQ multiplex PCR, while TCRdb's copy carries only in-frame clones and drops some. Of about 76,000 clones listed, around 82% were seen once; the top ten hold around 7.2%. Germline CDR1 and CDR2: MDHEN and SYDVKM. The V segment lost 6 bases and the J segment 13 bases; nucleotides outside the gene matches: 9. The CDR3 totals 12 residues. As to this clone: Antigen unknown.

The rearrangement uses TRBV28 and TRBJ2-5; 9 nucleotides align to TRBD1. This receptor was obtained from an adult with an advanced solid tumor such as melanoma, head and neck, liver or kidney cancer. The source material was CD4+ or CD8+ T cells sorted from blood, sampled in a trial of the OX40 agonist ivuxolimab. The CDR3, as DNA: TGTGCCAGCAGGACAGGGGGGGATCAAGCGTACTTC. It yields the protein CASRTGGDQAYF.